This entry is about one T cell receptor beta chain. The specificity of this receptor is unknown. Per-base qualities were not stored, and no clone one base away is much larger. Whole blood was collected in K2EDTA tubes by collaborating institutions according to the institutions' own protocols. For TCRbeta analysis, collaborators shipped samples in one of three forms: frozen whole blood, isolated PBMCs, or DNA extracted from either of those sample types. TCRbeta CDR3 regions were amplified from genomic DNA by means of the immunoSEQ Assay, a bias-controlled multiplex PCR. In the authors' own workflow: The number of nucleated cells in each sample was estimated by amplification of reference gene primers within the assay. To quantify the absolute abundance of each unique TCRbeta CDR3 rearrangement, sequence reads were collapsed and filtered. For each sample, productive Simpson clonality was calculated as the square root of Simpson's diversity index over productive rearrangements. This immuneACCESS table, as held by TCRdb, lists in-frame sequences with V and J called but not all clones. Of the missing ones, under half trace to an unresolved V gene in checked studies; the others have no known cause. Clonal size and the V and J genes are those of that table, whereas D and trimming came from the DNA. The sample table contains some 110,000 clones; only one count was recorded for roughly 84% of them. The biggest ten clones account for approximately 0.76% of the sample.

These data belong to a study of blood T cell repertoires in COVID-19 (dated by TCRdb to about 2020). With respect to the entire study: Samples covering the acute and convalescent phases of COVID-19 were provided by collaborators in the United States, Italy and Spain. The prospective study material was composed of cDNA or gDNA derived from T cells, B-cell-depleted T cells, or PBMCs. Subjects who had been exposed to COVID-19, were actively infected with it, or had recovered from it provided the deeply sampled blood TCRbeta repertoires that made up the dataset. The repertoires were released in a freely available public database meant as a resource for research on the immune response to SARS-CoV-2. The samples were drawn from two sources: the first 160 participants of the ongoing ImmuneRACE study, and 1,200 or so subjects contributed by 6 global collaborators. Nearly every sample came with metadata listing a de-identified subject ID, COVID-19 status, age in years and sex. Where available, HLA class I and class II types were taken from metadata supplied by the sample provider and were not determined by assay-based typing. Results and caveats for the whole study, not just this receptor: The quantity of clinical and demographic metadata differed by source and by participant and was supplied without curation.

V sheds 4 bases and J sheds 4 bases, leaving 11 bases between their ends. From its cysteine to its phenylalanine, the CDR3 spans 15 amino acids. Here the CDR3 DNA is all that survives: 45 bases in frame from base 1. CDR1 and CDR2, per the germline V gene (reference sequence), are SEHNR and FQNEAQ. This clonotype was obtained from a woman in her 70s with acute or convalescent COVID-19. The specimen sequenced was peripheral blood. The chain links TRBV7-9 with TRBJ2-6; matching of 7 bases hints at TRBD1 as the D gene. For the CDR3, the sequence is CASSSGGGGANVLTF. The DNA sequence follows: TGTGCCAGCAGCTCAGGGGGAGGAGGGGCCAACGTCCTGACTTTC.